Listed below are T cell receptor beta chains from one sample, sequenced in a study of post-analysis software for immune sequencing data. TCRdb analysed the PCR reads with MiXCR anew, one entry per CDR3 protein. The table has roughly 200,000 distinct CDR3 sequences, over 25% seen once; the top ten hold approximately 3.6%. Sequencing was carried out using blood. These receptors were obtained from a girl aged 2 to 17 with multiple sclerosis. The CDR3 runs from the conserved cysteine through the conserved F or W. A D gene is named only where the DNA matches it firmly. Part of the rows lack a size; the others show once, few, many or a class for expanded clones.

few,.,TRBJ2-6,TRBV5-6,TGTGCCAGCAGCTTAATGCCCTCTGGGGCCAACGTCCTGACTTTC,CASSLMPSGANVLTF
many,TRBD2,TRBJ2-3,TRBV5-1,TGCGCCAGCAGCCAGGGGCTAGCGGGAGCAAGTAGCACAGATACGCAGTATTTT,CASSQGLAGASSTDTQYF
many,.,TRBJ2-7,TRBV5-5,TGTGCCAGCAACACAGCTACCTCCTACGAGCAGTACTTC,CASNTATSYEQYF
.,.,TRBJ1-2,TRBV6-1,TGTGCCAGCAGTGAACTCAGTGGGACCGAGGAAGGCTACACCTTC,CASSELSGTEEGYTF
.,.,TRBJ1-1,TRBV14,TGTGCCAGCAAGGCGGCTAACACTGAAGCTTTCTTT,CASKAANTEAFF
.,TRBD1,TRBJ1-6,TRBV18,TGTGCCAGCTCACCGGGACAGGGCTCCTATAATTCACCCCTCCACTTT,CASSPGQGSYNSPLHF
.,.,TRBJ2-7,TRBV2,TGTGCCAGCAGTCCCCTCGAGCGGTACTTC,CASSPLERYF
few,.,TRBJ2-7,TRBV5-1,TGCGCCAGCAGCTTGGTCCCGGGTGACTCCTACGAGCAGTACTTC,CASSLVPGDSYEQYF
many,.,TRBJ2-1,TRBV7-3,TGTGCCAGCAGCTACCTGGGGGGAGCGTCCAATGAGCAGTTCTTC,CASSYLGGASNEQFF
few,.,TRBJ1-2,TRBV5-1,TGCGCCAGCAGCGTGCCCCGGAGGGGCGGGGGAGGCTACACCTTC,CASSVPRRGGGGYTF
.,.,TRBJ2-1,TRBV7-9,TGTGCCAGCAGCTCCCGGGAATCTCAGGGGCAGGTGCAGTTCTTC,CASSSRESQGQVQFF
few,.,TRBJ1-6,TRBV15,TGTGCCACCAGCAGAGATCCCAGTCGGTCACCCCTCCACTTT,CATSRDPSRSPLHF
.,.,TRBJ2-1,TRBV6-2/TRBV6-3,TGTGCCAGCAGTTACCGGGCAGGGACCTACAATGAGCAGTTCTTC,CASSYRAGTYNEQFF
few,.,TRBJ1-1,TRBV25-1,TGTGCCAGCAGTGACCCGACCGGGATTGAAGCTTTCTTT,CASSDPTGIEAFF
.,.,TRBJ1-1,TRBV12-3/TRBV12-4,TGTGCCAGCAGTCTCGCCGGGGTAACCTTGAACACTGAAGCTTTCTTT,CASSLAGVTLNTEAFF
.,.,TRBJ2-5,TRBV19,TGTGCCAGTAGTATGACCCATGGGGAGCAGTACTTC,CASSMTHGEQYF
few,TRBD2,TRBJ2-1,TRBV29-1,TGCAGCGTTGAGGGGGGGAAGACTAGCGGGATTGTACATGAGCAGTTCTTC,CSVEGGKTSGIVHEQFF
few,TRBD2,TRBJ2-7,TRBV5-1,TGCGCCAGCAGCTTGGGGGGGACTAAAGACGAGCAGTACTTC,CASSLGGTKDEQYF
.,TRBD2,TRBJ2-4,TRBV12-3/TRBV12-4,TGTGCCAGCAGTTTCGAGGCGGGAGGAAACATTCAGTACTTC,CASSFEAGGNIQYF
.,TRBD1,TRBJ1-5,TRBV3-1,TGTGCCAGCAGCCAAGGGCCAGGGGGGAATCAGCCCCAGCATTTT,CASSQGPGGNQPQHF
.,TRBD2,TRBJ2-7,TRBV5-1,TGCGCCAGCAGCTTGGGGTCTAGCGGGGGCCCATACAATGAGCAGTACTTC,CASSLGSSGGPYNEQYF
.,.,TRBJ1-5,TRBV10-3,TGTGCCATCAGTACGTGGGGTCAGCCCCAGCATTTT,CAISTWGQPQHF
many,.,TRBJ2-5,TRBV27,TGTGCCAGCAGTCGGCTCGGGAATCTAGAGACCCAGTACTTC,CASSRLGNLETQYF
few,TRBD1,TRBJ2-5,TRBV9,TGTGCCAGCAGCGCCCGGACAGGGAGTGGAGAGACCCAGTACTTC,CASSARTGSGETQYF
.,.,TRBJ1-1,TRBV10-2,TGCGCCAGCCGACGGGACACTATTATGAACACTGAAGCTTTCTTT,CASRRDTIMNTEAFF
.,TRBD2,TRBJ2-5,TRBV7-9,TGTGCCAGCAGCCGAGGGGGACTAGCAGAGACCCAGTACTTC,CASSRGGLAETQYF
.,TRBD2,TRBJ2-3,TRBV11-2,TGTGCCAGCACCCTACTAGCGGGAGGGCCCGGCACAGATACGCAGTATTTT,CASTLLAGGPGTDTQYF
few,.,TRBJ2-1,TRBV15,TGTGCCACCAGCATGGAGTATAACGGCGATGAGCAGTTCTTC,CATSMEYNGDEQFF
.,TRBD2,TRBJ2-1,TRBV12-3/TRBV12-4,TGTGCCAGCACCCGACTAGCGGGACGCTACAATGAGCAGTTCTTC,CASTRLAGRYNEQFF
few,TRBD1,TRBJ1-6,TRBV28,TGTGCCAGCAAGGTACAGGGGGTTTGGTCACCCCTCCACTTT,CASKVQGVWSPLHF
many,TRBD2,TRBJ2-1,TRBV11-1,TGTGCCAGCAGCCCTACTAGCGGGAGGGTCTATGAGCAGTTCTTC,CASSPTSGRVYEQFF
few,.,TRBJ1-1,TRBV20-1,TGCAGTGCCTCCGGGGAGTCGGGCACTGAAGCTTTCTTT,CSASGESGTEAFF
.,.,TRBJ1-6,TRBV28,TGTGCCATTCAAGCAGTGGATTCACCCCTCCACTTT,CAIQAVDSPLHF
few,.,TRBJ1-1,TRBV7-9,TGTGCCAGCAGCTCGACCGCGGGGATCACTGAAGCTTTCTTT,CASSSTAGITEAFF
few,TRBD2,TRBJ2-7,TRBV5-1,TGCGCCAGCAGCGGCGAGTGGGGACTAAGGAATGAGCAGTACTTC,CASSGEWGLRNEQYF
many,.,TRBJ2-5,TRBV14,TGTGCCAGCAGCCAAGATGGGGTTAGGTTGGAGACCCAGTACTTC,CASSQDGVRLETQYF
many,.,TRBJ2-7,TRBV29-1,TGCAGCACCCTTGGCGGGACGGATGATCGGGGCTCCTACGAGCAGTACTTC,CSTLGGTDDRGSYEQYF
few,TRBD2,TRBJ2-3,TRBV20-1,TGCAGTGCAAGACTAGCGGGAGATACGCAGTATTTT,CSARLAGDTQYF
many,TRBD1,TRBJ2-1,TRBV7-2,TGTGCCAGCAGCCTCGGGACAGTTTACAATGAGCAGTTCTTC,CASSLGTVYNEQFF
.,.,TRBJ2-7,TRBV7-8,TGTGCCAGCAGCTTAGGTAGCCGCAACGAGCAGTACTTC,CASSLGSRNEQYF
few,TRBD1,TRBJ1-1,TRBV7-8,TGTGCCAGCAGCTTCCACAGGGGTTTGAACACTGAAGCTTTCTTT,CASSFHRGLNTEAFF
many,.,TRBJ2-3,TRBV29-1,TGCAGCGTTGAAGATCGCGGACGGGGCGGTAATACGCAGTATTTT,CSVEDRGRGGNTQYF
.,.,TRBJ2-6,TRBV5-6,TGTGCCAGCAGCCGGCGGTTGGAGAGAAAGGGGGGGGCCAACGTCCTGACTTTC,CASSRRLERKGGANVLTF
many,.,TRBJ2-7,TRBV7-3,TGTGCCAGCAGCTTACGGCAGGGATCTCCCTACGAGCAGTACTTC,CASSLRQGSPYEQYF
many,.,TRBJ2-1,TRBV20-1,TGCAGTGCTCCCTCGACTAGAAAGAATGAGCAGTTCTTC,CSAPSTRKNEQFF
few,.,TRBJ2-7,TRBV7-8,TGTGCCAGCAGCTTAGGACTCGACTACGAGCAGTACTTC,CASSLGLDYEQYF
few,.,TRBJ2-7,TRBV6-1,TGTGCCAGCAGTGAAACGGGCATCCTCTACGAGCAGTACTTC,CASSETGILYEQYF
.,TRBD2,TRBJ2-3,TRBV5-1,TGCGCCAGCAGCGTGGGACGGGAGGGTACAGATACGCAGTATTTT,CASSVGREGTDTQYF
.,.,TRBJ1-2,TRBV2,TGTGCCAGCAGTGGAGGTGCGGGCATTCAGCCGGGTGGCTACACCTTC,CASSGGAGIQPGGYTF
many,TRBD2,TRBJ2-3,TRBV7-2,TGTGCCAGCAGCCCCGGCGGGACTACCCGCGGAGATACGCAGTATTTT,CASSPGGTTRGDTQYF
few,.,TRBJ1-1,TRBV5-1,TGCGCCAGCAGTCCAAGGACTGGGTGGAATTTCGCTGAAGCTTTCTTT,CASSPRTGWNFAEAFF
few,.,TRBJ1-1,TRBV5-1,TGCGCCAGCAGCTTGGGTGAGGGAGTGAACACTGAAGCTTTCTTT,CASSLGEGVNTEAFF
.,.,TRBJ2-7,TRBV5-1,TGCGCCAGCAGCAGTGCGTGGTACGAGCAGTACTTC,CASSSAWYEQYF
.,TRBD2,TRBJ2-3,TRBV4-2,TGTGCCAGCAGCCAATCCCCGGGGCGGGGGACAGATACGCAGTATTTT,CASSQSPGRGTDTQYF
few,TRBD2,TRBJ2-3,TRBV2,TGTGCCAGCACGCCGAGCGGGAGTACAAGAGCTACGCAGTATTTT,CASTPSGSTRATQYF